The 10 T cell receptor beta chains below come from one sample, sequenced in a study of beta chain features in type 1 diabetes. The whole isolated RNA underwent reverse transcription, so sequencing captured expressed TCRB transcripts. Libraries were prepared by immunoSEQ multiplex PCR; TCRdb keeps only in-frame clonotypes and omits some of them. The table lists some 400,000 clones, less than 15% of them singletons. The sequencing input was naive CD4+ T cells from blood. The receptors were gathered from a woman aged 18-35 years in good health.

The rearrangement joins TRBV27 to TRBJ2-1; D is unresolved. The germline gives CDR1 MNHEY, CDR2 SMNVEV (reference sequence). V lost 4 bases, J lost 7 bases, and 17 bases lay in between. The length of the CDR3 is 15 residues. CDR3 sequence: CASSSHYGVGNEQFF. The CDR3, as DNA: TGTGCCAGCAGTTCACACTACGGAGTCGGGAATGAGCAGTTCTTC.

This chain joins TRBV7-3 and TRBJ1-2; 7 nucleotides match TRBD1. Germline values: CDR1 SGHTA, CDR2 FQGTGA. This CDR3 contains 15 residues. V trimming: 4 bases; J trimming: 6 bases; junction bases outside the gene matches: 11. CDR3 sequence reads: CASSSPTGAADGYTF. The CDR3, as DNA: TGTGCCAGCAGCTCGCCCACAGGGGCAGCAGATGGCTACACCTTC. The entire variable domain, with the rest obtained from reference TRBV7-3 and TRBJ1-2, is as follows: GAGVSQTPSNKVTEKGKYVELRCDPISGHTALYWYRQSLGQGPEFLIYFQGTGAADDSGLPNDRFFAVRPEGSVSTLKIQRTERGDSAVYLCASSSPTGAADGYTFGSGTRLTVV.

This clone was seen a handful of times. The chain carries TRBV2 and TRBJ1-3; D is possibly TRBD1 (6 bases). V lost 8 bases and J lost 4, with 15 bases in between. Germline loops: CDR1 SNHLY, CDR2 FYNNEI. This CDR3 contains 14 residues. For the CDR3, the DNA is TGTGCCAGCCATGGAGGACAGTCGGGAAACACCATATATTTT. Residues: CASHGGQSGNTIYF.

This clone was counted between two and nine times. This chain joins TRBV30 and TRBJ2-7; no reliable D call. The CDR3 consists of 14 residues. Looked up from germline, CDR1 is GTSNPN and CDR2 is SVGIG (reference sequence). Between the trimmed V and J ends, which lost 0 bases and 0 bases, there was a span of 9 bases. For the CDR3, the DNA is TGTGCCTGGAGTGTACGCGGCATCTCCTACGAGCAGTACTTC. It specifies CAWSVRGISYEQYF.

This clone was seen a handful of times. The chain combines TRBV5-1 with TRBJ2-7, with 9 bases lining up with TRBD1. V trimming: 3 bases; J trimming: 5 bases; junction bases outside the gene matches: 6. CDR1 is SGHRS and CDR2 is YFSETQ in the germline V gene. The CDR3 contains 14 residues. The CDR3: CASSSQGAGNEQYF. CDR3 in DNA: TGCGCCAGCAGCTCACAGGGGGCCGGGAACGAGCAGTACTTC.

The rearrangement links TRBV5-1 to TRBJ2-1, with 14 bases matching TRBD2. After removal of 4 bases from V and 5 bases from J, the junction contained 2 bases not matched to a gene. CDR3 length: 15 residues. Germline V gene sequence: CDR1 SGHRS, CDR2 YFSETQ. The CDR3 loop reads CASSMGLAGDNEQFF. In nucleotides, the CDR3 is TGCGCCAGCAGCATGGGACTAGCGGGGGACAATGAGCAGTTCTTC.

Only a few counts were recorded for this clone. The rearrangement uses TRBV6-6 and TRBJ2-1, with TRBD1 matching 7 bases. With V trimmed by 4 bases and J by 6 bases, 9 bases remained unmatched. Germline loops: CDR1 MNHNY, CDR2 SVGAGI (reference sequence). The CDR3 is 15 amino acids. This CDR3 is CASSFPRQGSNEQFF. CDR3 nucleotide sequence: TGTGCCAGCAGTTTTCCACGACAGGGTAGCAATGAGCAGTTCTTC.

There are a few counts of this clone. The chain has TRBV2 and TRBJ1-4; 11 bases match TRBD1. J was trimmed by 8 bases and V by 10 bases; bases with no gene match: 9. The germline V gene has CDR1 SNHLY and CDR2 FYNNEI. There are 14 residues in the CDR3. The CDR3: CATSPDRGREKLFF. CDR3 bases: TGTGCCACCTCTCCGGACAGGGGGCGGGAAAAACTGTTTTTT.

This clone turned up a few times. CDR3 sequence: CAWALLDGTQYF. CDR3 in DNA: TGTGCCTGGGCCCTCCTGGACGGGACTCAGTACTTC. V usage is TRBV30 and J usage is TRBJ2-5, with a tentative D call TRBD2 (6 bases). Germline CDR1 and CDR2: GTSNPN and SVGIG (reference sequence). Trimming took 5 bases from V and 11 from J, leaving 18 bases between them. This CDR3 contains 12 residues.

This clone showed up just a few times. The genes are TRBV7-9 and TRBJ2-1; 7 bases line up with TRBD2. V shed 4 bases and J 2 bases; nucleotides not matched to a gene: 2. The germline V gene has CDR1 SEHNR and CDR2 FQNEAQ (reference sequence). The CDR3 contains 14 residues. The CDR3 sequence is CASSWGGTYNEQFF. CDR3 DNA sequence: TGTGCCAGCAGCTGGGGGGGAACCTACAATGAGCAGTTCTTC.